These T cell receptor beta chains were read from a single sample in a study of blood T cell repertoires in COVID-19. Method: immunoSEQ multiplex PCR; TCRdb's copy keeps in-frame clones and lacks some. Altogether 300,000 to 400,000 clones are present, 65% to 85% being singletons, with the ten largest covering 2.5% to 3.5%. Sequenced input: peripheral blood. The receptors shown here come from a man under 40 with active or convalescent COVID-19. Both conserved end residues are part of each CDR3. Each record gives: clone size, V gene, J gene, D gene, CDR3 DNA, CDR3 protein. A D gene is named only where the DNA matches it firmly. Rows give clone size only sometimes, using once, few, many, or a class for an expanded clone.

-,TRBV30,TRBJ1-2,TRBD1,TGTGCCTGGAGTGTACAAGGACAGGGCGGCGGCTACACCTTC,CAWSVQGQGGGYTF
once,TRBV29-1,TRBJ2-1,-,TGCAGCGTCCTCGACCGACTAGGGCAGTTCTTC,CSVLDRLGQFF
-,TRBV4-2,TRBJ2-7,-,TGTGCCAGCAGCCAAGAACTGGGGCTGGCCTACGAGCAGTACTTC,CASSQELGLAYEQYF
-,TRBV6-1,TRBJ1-2,-,TGTGCCAGCAGTGAAAGTGGCCCGGGGGGGCGCGCCTATGGCTACACCTTC,CASSESGPGGRAYGYTF
-,TRBV7-8,TRBJ2-1,-,TGTGCCAGCAGCTTAGCGCGGAGGGAGTGGAATGAGCAGTTCTTC,CASSLARREWNEQFF
few,TRBV7-6,TRBJ1-4,-,TGTGCCAGCAGCCCACTAGCAACTAATGAAAAACTGTTTTTT,CASSPLATNEKLFF
few,TRBV18,TRBJ1-1,-,TGTGCCAGCTCAGGGGAGGGAGGGAACACTGAAGCTTTCTTT,CASSGEGGNTEAFF
-,TRBV11-2,TRBJ2-7,TRBD2,TGTGCCAGCAGCTTAGGCCCGGGGGGAGACTCCTACGAGCAGTACTTC,CASSLGPGGDSYEQYF
-,TRBV10-3,TRBJ1-6,-,TGTGCCACCCGAATCGGAGCGAATTCACCCCTCCACTTT,CATRIGANSPLHF
-,TRBV11-1,TRBJ2-3,TRBD2,TGTGCCAGCCGTCTGTCGGGACTAGGTATCACAGATACGCAGTATTTT,CASRLSGLGITDTQYF
-,TRBV4-3,TRBJ2-1,TRBD2,TGCGCCAGCAGCCAAGGACTAGCGGAGTCTTGGCAGTTCTTC,CASSQGLAESWQFF
-,TRBV6-5,TRBJ1-2,TRBD1,TGTGCCAGCAGTCCAAGACAGGGTAACTATGGCTACACCTTC,CASSPRQGNYGYTF
-,TRBV23-1,TRBJ2-2,-,TGCGCCAGCACTACCAAGGGGGTGGCCGGGGAGCTGTTTTTT,CASTTKGVAGELFF
-,TRBV5-4,TRBJ1-5,TRBD1,TGTGCCAGCAGCACCAGCCCAGGGGGAGTTCAGCCCCAGCATTTT,CASSTSPGGVQPQHF
-,TRBV5-1,TRBJ2-5,TRBD2,TGCGCCAGCAGCACCCGACTAGCGGGAGAGGAGACCCAGTACTTC,CASSTRLAGEETQYF
-,TRBV29-1,TRBJ2-1,-,TGCAGCGAGACCCCTGGACTTTACAATGAGCAGTTCTTC,CSETPGLYNEQFF
-,TRBV6-5,TRBJ1-2,TRBD1,TGTGCCAGCAGGGGGACAGGGGGTAATGGCTACACCTTC,CASRGTGGNGYTF
-,TRBV5-1,TRBJ1-2,-,TGCGCCAGCAGCTTGGACGGGGGGCAGAAGGATGGCTACACCTTC,CASSLDGGQKDGYTF
-,TRBV2,TRBJ2-2,TRBD1,TGTGCCAGCAGTGGGACAGGGAACACCGGGGAGCTGTTTTTT,CASSGTGNTGELFF
few,TRBV6-1,TRBJ1-1,-,TGTGCCAGCAGTGAAGCAGGGGCCTTGAACACTGAAGCTTTCTTT,CASSEAGALNTEAFF
few,TRBV20-1,TRBJ1-2,-,TGCAGTGCTCCGAGGAACTATGGCTACACCTTC,CSAPRNYGYTF
-,TRBV7-3,TRBJ2-6,-,TGTGCCAGCAGCTCAAACTCTGGGGCCAACGTCCTGACTTTC,CASSSNSGANVLTF
-,TRBV6-4,TRBJ1-2,-,TGTGCCAGCAGTGGGACTCTAAAGGGTCACTCGAAGGGCGGCTACACCTTC,CASSGTLKGHSKGGYTF
once,TRBV30,TRBJ1-4,-,TGTGCCTGGAAGCAGGGTATAAACGAAAAACTGTTTTTT,CAWKQGINEKLFF
-,TRBV25-1,TRBJ1-2,TRBD1,TGTGCCAGCAGTGAGCAGGGGGCAATCAACTATGGCTACACCTTC,CASSEQGAINYGYTF
few,TRBV7-3,TRBJ2-6,TRBD1,TGTGCCAGCAGCGTCCCCCCGGGACAGGGAACATCTGGGGCCAACGTCCTGACTTTC,CASSVPPGQGTSGANVLTF
-,TRBV28,TRBJ1-2,-,TGTGCCAGCAGTTTACAGGGGTCCTATGGCTACACCTTC,CASSLQGSYGYTF
-,TRBV10-3,TRBJ2-7,TRBD2,TGTGCCATCAGTGGCGGGACTAGCGGCTACGAGCAGTACTTC,CAISGGTSGYEQYF
-,TRBV19,TRBJ1-2,-,TGTGCCAGTAGTATAGATAAAGGAGAACAGGTTCTTGGCTACACCTTC,CASSIDKGEQVLGYTF
-,TRBV30,TRBJ1-1,-,TGTGCCCGCGCTGACAGTTACACTGAAGCTTTCTTT,CARADSYTEAFF
-,TRBV2,TRBJ2-1,TRBD2,TGTGCCAGCAGTGAGACTAGCGGAGTTTACAATGAGCAGTTCTTC,CASSETSGVYNEQFF
-,TRBV11-3,TRBJ2-1,TRBD1,TGTGCCAGCAGCTCCGACAGGGGTGGTTACAATGAGCAGTTCTTC,CASSSDRGGYNEQFF
-,TRBV5-1,TRBJ2-4,TRBD1,TGCGCCAGCAGCCATGGGACAGGAATAGCCAAAAACATTCAGTACTTC,CASSHGTGIAKNIQYF
once,TRBV30,TRBJ2-3,-,TGTGCCTGGAGTTGGAGGGACCCCGCCACAGATACGCAGTATTTT,CAWSWRDPATDTQYF
-,TRBV10-3,TRBJ2-3,TRBD2,TGTGCCATCACCAGATCCGGGACTAGCGGGGGGCGGGTCACAGATACGCAGTATTTT,CAITRSGTSGGRVTDTQYF
-,TRBV11-2,TRBJ2-3,TRBD2,TGTGCCAGCGCTAGACTAGCCAGCACAGATACGCAGTATTTT,CASARLASTDTQYF
few,TRBV4-2,TRBJ2-7,TRBD2,TGTGCCAGCAGCCTCCCGACTAGCGGGACCTACGAGCAGTACTTC,CASSLPTSGTYEQYF
-,TRBV2,TRBJ1-5,-,TGTGCCAGCAGTGGCGCGGGAAACAATCAGCCCCAGCATTTT,CASSGAGNNQPQHF
-,TRBV4-2,TRBJ2-7,TRBD2,TGTGCCAGCAGCCATCAACTAGCGGGAGTCGAGCAGTACTTC,CASSHQLAGVEQYF
-,TRBV5-1,TRBJ2-7,-,TGCGCCAGCAGCTTAGACAACTACGAGCAGTACTTC,CASSLDNYEQYF
once,TRBV4-1,TRBJ1-4,TRBD1,TGCGCCAGCAGCCAACGGCAGGGGGCTGAAAAACTGTTTTTT,CASSQRQGAEKLFF
once,TRBV4-3,TRBJ1-6,-,TGCGCCAGCAGCCTCTTGACCGCAGGGGTGGGTAATTCACCCCTCCACTTT,CASSLLTAGVGNSPLHF
-,TRBV12-3/TRBV12-4,TRBJ1-3,TRBD1,TGTGCCAGCGGACAGGGAAACGGAAACACCATATATTTT,CASGQGNGNTIYF
few,TRBV5-1,TRBJ2-7,TRBD1,TGCGCCAGCAGCTTTACCACAGGGGCCTACGAGCAGTACTTC,CASSFTTGAYEQYF
-,TRBV6-5,TRBJ2-7,TRBD1,TGTGCCAGCAGTTACCTGGACAGGACATACGAGCAGTACTTC,CASSYLDRTYEQYF
-,TRBV4-2,TRBJ1-1,-,TGTGCCAGCAGCCCCCTCGTGGGGGGGACCACTGAAGCTTTCTTT,CASSPLVGGTTEAFF
-,TRBV7-9,TRBJ2-1,-,TGTGCCAGCAGCTTAGGGAGCAATGAGCAGTTCTTC,CASSLGSNEQFF
-,TRBV18,TRBJ2-7,TRBD2,TGTGCCAGCTTACCCTGGACTAGCGGGAGCGTCTACGAGCAGTACTTC,CASLPWTSGSVYEQYF
-,TRBV19,TRBJ2-1,TRBD1,TGTGCCAGTAACGCCGGGACAGACTGGCGTAATGAGCAGTTCTTC,CASNAGTDWRNEQFF
-,TRBV6-5,TRBJ1-5,-,TGTGCCAGCAGTTACTCGAGTCCTTCCTGGGGCCAGCCCCAGCATTTT,CASSYSSPSWGQPQHF
-,TRBV6-6,TRBJ2-7,-,TGTGCCAGCAGTTACTTACGTTTGGGGGGGCCGAACGAGCAGTACTTC,CASSYLRLGGPNEQYF